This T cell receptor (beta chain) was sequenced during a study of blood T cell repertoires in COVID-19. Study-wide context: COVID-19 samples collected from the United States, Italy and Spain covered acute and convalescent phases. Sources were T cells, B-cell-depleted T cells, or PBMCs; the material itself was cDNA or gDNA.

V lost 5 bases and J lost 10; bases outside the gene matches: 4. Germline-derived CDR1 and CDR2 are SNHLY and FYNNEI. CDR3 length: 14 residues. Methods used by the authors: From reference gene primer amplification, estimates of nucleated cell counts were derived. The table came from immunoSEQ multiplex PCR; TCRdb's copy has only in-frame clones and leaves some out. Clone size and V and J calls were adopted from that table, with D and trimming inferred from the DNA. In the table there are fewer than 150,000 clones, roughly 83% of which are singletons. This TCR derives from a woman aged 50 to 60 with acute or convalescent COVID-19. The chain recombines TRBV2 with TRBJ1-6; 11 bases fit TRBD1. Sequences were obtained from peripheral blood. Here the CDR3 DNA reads TGTGCCAGCAGTCGGACAGGGGGCGAATCACCCCTCCACTTT. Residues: CASSRTGGESPLHF.